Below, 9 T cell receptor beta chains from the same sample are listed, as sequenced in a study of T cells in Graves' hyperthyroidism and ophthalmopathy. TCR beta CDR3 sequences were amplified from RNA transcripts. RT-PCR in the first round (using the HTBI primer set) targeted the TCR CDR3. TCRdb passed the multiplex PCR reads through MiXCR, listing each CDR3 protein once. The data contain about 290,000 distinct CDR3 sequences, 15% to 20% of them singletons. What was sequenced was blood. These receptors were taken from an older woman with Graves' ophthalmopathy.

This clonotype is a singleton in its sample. CDR3 loop: CASSLGAGDTGELFF. In nucleotides, the CDR3 is TGTGCCAGCAGCTTGGGGGCAGGCGACACCGGGGAGCTGTTTTTT. The V call is TRBV5-5, the J call TRBJ2-2; D unclear. The CDR3 contains 15 residues. Germline V CDR1 and CDR2: SGHKS, YYEKEE (reference sequence). Between the trimmed V and J ends, which lost 0 bases and 3 bases, there was a span of 9 bases.

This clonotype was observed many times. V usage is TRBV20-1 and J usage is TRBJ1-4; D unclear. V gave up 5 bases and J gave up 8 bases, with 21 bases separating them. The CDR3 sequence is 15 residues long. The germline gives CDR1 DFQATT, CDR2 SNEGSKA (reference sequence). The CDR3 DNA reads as TGCAGTGCTCCCTCGGGCGTGAGGGAAAAGGAAAAACTGTTTTTT. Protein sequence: CSAPSGVREKEKLFF.

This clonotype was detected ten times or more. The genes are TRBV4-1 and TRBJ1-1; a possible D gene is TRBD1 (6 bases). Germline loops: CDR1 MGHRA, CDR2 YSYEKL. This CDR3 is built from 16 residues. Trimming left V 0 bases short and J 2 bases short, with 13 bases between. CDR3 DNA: TGCGCCAGCAGCCAAGATCTCGGAGGGGGAAACACTGAAGCTTTCTTT. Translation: CASSQDLGGGNTEAFF.

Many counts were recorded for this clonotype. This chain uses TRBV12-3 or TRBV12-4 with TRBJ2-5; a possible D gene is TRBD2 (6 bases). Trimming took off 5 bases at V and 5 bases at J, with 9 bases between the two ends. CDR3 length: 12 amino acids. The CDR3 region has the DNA TGTGCCAGCAGTCGGGGGAGGGAGACCCAGTACTTC. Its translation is CASSRGRETQYF.

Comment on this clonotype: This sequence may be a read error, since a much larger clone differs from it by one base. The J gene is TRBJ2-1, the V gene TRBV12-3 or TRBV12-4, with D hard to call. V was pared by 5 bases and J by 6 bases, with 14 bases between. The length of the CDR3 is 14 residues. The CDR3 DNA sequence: TGTGCCAGCAGTCCCGGAGAGCCCCCCAATGAGCAGTTCTTC. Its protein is CASSPGEPPNEQFF.

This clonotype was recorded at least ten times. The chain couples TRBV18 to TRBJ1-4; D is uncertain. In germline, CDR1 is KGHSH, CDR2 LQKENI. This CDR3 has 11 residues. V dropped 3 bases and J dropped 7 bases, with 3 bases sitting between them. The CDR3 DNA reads TGTGCCAGCTCACCCGGTGAAAAACTGTTTTTT. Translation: CASSPGEKLFF. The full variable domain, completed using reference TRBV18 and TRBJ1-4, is NAGVMQNPRHLVRRRGQEARLRCSPMKGHSHVYWYRQLPEEGLKFMVYLQKENIIDESGMPKERFSAEFPKEGPSILRIQQVVRGDSAAYFCASSPGEKLFFGSGTQLSVL.

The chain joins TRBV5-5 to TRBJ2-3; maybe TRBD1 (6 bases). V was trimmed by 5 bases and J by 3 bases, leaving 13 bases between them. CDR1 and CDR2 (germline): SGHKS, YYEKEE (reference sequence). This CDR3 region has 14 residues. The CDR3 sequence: CASRPAGTTDTQYF. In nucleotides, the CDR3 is TGTGCCAGCAGACCCGCCGGGACAACAGATACGCAGTATTTT.

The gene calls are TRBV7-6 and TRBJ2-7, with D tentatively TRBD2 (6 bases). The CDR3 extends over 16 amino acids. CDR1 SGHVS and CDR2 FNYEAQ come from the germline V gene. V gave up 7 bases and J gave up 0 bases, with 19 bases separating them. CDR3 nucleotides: TGTGCCAGCAATTACTCATCCGGGACTGGCTCCTACGAGCAGTACTTC. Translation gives CASNYSSGTGSYEQYF.

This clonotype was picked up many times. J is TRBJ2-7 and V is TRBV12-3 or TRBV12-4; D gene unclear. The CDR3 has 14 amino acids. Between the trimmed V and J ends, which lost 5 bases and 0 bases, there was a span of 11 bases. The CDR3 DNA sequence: TGTGCCAGCAGTGGCCCCCAGGTCTCCTACGAGCAGTACTTC. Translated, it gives CASSGPQVSYEQYF.